These 27 T cell receptor beta chains were sequenced from one sample in a study of memory CD4+ T cells and cytomegalovirus serostatus. The sort gate was single viable CD3+CD4+CD8-CD45RO+ cells for memory CD4+ T cells. The data were produced by immunoSEQ multiplex PCR, yet TCRdb's version contains in-frame clones alone and is incomplete. The sample includes 61,000 or so clones, about three quarters of them seen just once. Material: memory CD4+ T cells from blood. These receptor sequences come from an adult in good health and CMV-seronegative. Some clones in this sample may be carry-over from other donors' samples.

The J gene is TRBJ2-1, the V gene TRBV5-4; D unresolved. The germline V and J ends were trimmed by 0 bases and 7 bases, with 8 bases remaining between them. The CDR3 is made up of 13 amino acids. Germline assignment: CDR1 SGHNT and CDR2 YYREEE (reference sequence). The CDR3 is CASSLVAANEQFF. Written as DNA, the CDR3 is TGTGCCAGCAGCTTGGTAGCCGCGAATGAGCAGTTCTTC.

The V call is TRBV29-1, the J call TRBJ2-5; D unresolved. The germline V gene has CDR1 SQVTM and CDR2 ANQGSEA. With 4 bases removed from V and 2 bases from J, the gap between germline ends came to 11 bases. There are 13 residues in the CDR3. This CDR3 reads CSVGQATQETQYF. The CDR3 DNA reads TGCAGCGTTGGGCAGGCGACACAAGAGACCCAGTACTTC.

The rearrangement uses TRBV5-4 and TRBJ2-6, with 7 bases lining up with TRBD1. Germline V lookup: CDR1 SGHNT, CDR2 YYREEE (reference sequence). The CDR3 spans 17 residues. V dropped 0 bases and J dropped 1; count of bases not matched to a gene: 4. The CDR3 nucleotides read TGTGCCAGCAGCTTGGGACAGGGTCAATCTGGGGCCAACGTCCTGACTTTC. The encoded protein is CASSLGQGQSGANVLTF.

DNA for the CDR3: TGTGCCAGCAGACCAAGGCCGGATTTGGGGGAGCTGTTTTTT. Translated: CASRPRPDLGELFF. V usage is TRBV4-2 and J usage is TRBJ2-2; no firm D call. CDR1 is LGHNA, CDR2 YNFKEQ, per germline. This CDR3 is built from 14 residues. V lost 6 bases and J lost 8, with 16 bases in between.

The V gene is TRBV4-1, the J gene TRBJ1-5, with D uncertain. The CDR3 contains 17 residues. Germline V lookup: CDR1 MGHRA, CDR2 YSYEKL. The V and J ends lost 1 base and 6 bases respectively, with 19 bases between them. CDR3 DNA: TGCGCCAGCAGCCAAGGTCAGGCCCGGTCCCCAGGTCAGCCCCAGCATTTT. This codes for CASSQGQARSPGQPQHF.

V gene TRBV5-4 combines with J gene TRBJ1-3; D unresolved. CDR3 length: 14 residues. In germline, CDR1 is SGHNT, CDR2 YYREEE (reference sequence). With 3 bases removed from V and 0 bases from J, the gap between germline ends came to 7 bases. CDR3 loop: CASSSQSSGNTIYF. CDR3 DNA: TGTGCCAGCAGCTCTCAGAGCTCTGGAAACACCATATATTTT. Full variable domain (rest looked up from reference TRBV5-4 and TRBJ1-3): ETGVTQSPTHLIKTRGQQVTLRCSSQSGHNTVSWYQQALGQGPQFIFQYYREEENGRGNFPPRFSGLQFPNYSSELNVNALELDDSALYLCASSSQSSGNTIYFGEGSWLTVV.

CDR3 nucleotides: TGTGCCAGCAGCGCAAAATTAACACGGGGCGCAGATACGCAGTATTTT. Translated: CASSAKLTRGADTQYF. The rearrangement uses TRBV9 and TRBJ2-3; D is perhaps TRBD1 or TRBD2 (5 bases each). The CDR3 covers 16 residues. Germline V lookup: CDR1 SGDLS, CDR2 YYNGEE. The V and J ends lost 3 bases and 4 bases respectively, with 18 bases between them.

This clone came up a few times. This rearrangement joins TRBV2 to TRBJ2-5; TRBD1 is a possible D gene (6 bases). The V end lost 11 bases, the J end lost 5 bases, and 12 bases lay between the germline ends. This CDR3 has 11 amino acids. Germline V gives CDR1 SNHLY, CDR2 FYNNEI. The CDR3 sequence is CAGGLSETQYF. CDR3 bases: TGTGCCGGGGGCCTATCGGAGACCCAGTACTTC.

J is TRBJ2-2 and V is TRBV10-2; D perhaps matches TRBD2 (6 bases). This CDR3 region has 16 residues. Trimming cost V 2 bases and J 2 bases, with 12 bases left between them. Germline CDR1 WSHSY, CDR2 SAAADI. The CDR3 loop reads CASSEVGGKNTGELFF. The DNA of the CDR3 is TGCGCCAGCAGTGAGGTTGGCGGGAAAAACACCGGGGAGCTGTTTTTT.

This rearrangement joins TRBV5-1 to TRBJ1-2, with 8 bases that match TRBD1. Germline V gives CDR1 SGHRS, CDR2 YFSETQ. The CDR3 runs to 14 residues. V gave up 3 bases and J gave up 4 bases; unmatched junction bases: 5. Written as DNA, the CDR3 is TGCGCCAGCAGCTCGGGACAGGCCGGCTATGGCTACACCTTC. Translated, it gives CASSSGQAGYGYTF. Full variable domain (missing parts from reference TRBV5-1 and TRBJ1-2): KAGVTQTPRYLIKTRGQQVTLSCSPISGHRSVSWYQQTPGQGLQFLFEYFSETQRNKGNFPGRFSGRQFSNSRSEMNVSTLELGDSALYLCASSSGQAGYGYTFGSGTRLTVV.

V gene TRBV5-1 combines with J gene TRBJ2-7, with TRBD2 matching over 10 bases. J lost 1 base, V lost 4 bases, and 8 bases had no gene match. Per germline, CDR1 SGHRS and CDR2 YFSETQ. The CDR3 consists of 16 residues. CDR3 DNA sequence: TGCGCCAGCAGCCTCATAACTAGCGGGGCTTCCTACGAGCAGTACTTC. This translates into CASSLITSGASYEQYF.

This chain connects TRBV18 to TRBJ2-7, with a weak D call TRBD2 (6 bases). Trimming cost V 6 bases and J 3 bases, with 18 bases left between them. Germline CDR1 reads KGHSH; CDR2 reads LQKENI. The CDR3 sequence is 15 residues long. This CDR3 is CASSLNTGDGYEQYF. CDR3 nucleotides: TGTGCCAGCTCTCTCAATACGGGGGACGGCTACGAGCAGTACTTC.

The chain is built from TRBV10-3 and TRBJ1-1; D uncertain. Trimming pared 6 bases from V and 5 bases from J, leaving 13 bases between. The germline gives CDR1 ENHRY, CDR2 SYGVKD. The CDR3 spans 13 residues. The CDR3 reads CAIRGPMGTEAFF. CDR3 nucleotides: TGTGCCATCAGAGGCCCAATGGGAACTGAAGCTTTCTTT.

The rearrangement joins TRBV7-6 to TRBJ1-1; 8 bases agree with TRBD1. Germline V gene data show CDR1 as SGHVS and CDR2 as FNYEAQ. The J segment lost 6 bases and the V segment lost 10 bases, leaving 4 bases of the junction unmatched. This CDR3 spans 11 amino acids. CDR3 bases: TGTGCCATTTCGACAGGGGCTGAAGCTTTCTTT. Translating gives CAISTGAEAFF.

The J gene is TRBJ1-3, the V gene TRBV4-2; D ambiguous. Trimming pared 0 bases from V and 1 base from J, leaving 10 bases between. The CDR3 contains 16 residues. Germline-derived CDR1 and CDR2 are LGHNA and YNFKEQ. The CDR3, as DNA: TGTGCCAGCAGCCAAGATTCCAAGGGTTCTGGAAACACCATATATTTT. Its protein product is CASSQDSKGSGNTIYF.

The gene calls are TRBV7-2 and TRBJ2-5, with D possibly matching TRBD2 (6 bases). The CDR3 has 13 amino acids. V dropped 1 base and J dropped 5 bases, with 8 bases sitting between them. Germline lookup yields CDR1 SGHTA and CDR2 FQGNSA. The CDR3: CASSLGRDETQYF. Here the CDR3 DNA reads TGTGCCAGCAGCTTAGGGAGGGATGAGACCCAGTACTTC.

The gene calls are TRBV5-6 and TRBJ2-7, with TRBD2 as a possible D gene (6 bases). The CDR3 length is 13 residues. The V end lost 2 bases, the J end lost 6 bases, and 12 bases lay between the germline ends. Germline V gene data show CDR1 as SGHDT and CDR2 as YYEEEE. CDR3 region: CASSFSTSSEQYF. The CDR3 nucleotides are TGTGCCAGCAGCTTCTCTACTAGCAGCGAGCAGTACTTC.

The rearrangement links TRBV11-2 to TRBJ2-7; TRBD2 might be the D (7 bases). The CDR3 is 16 residues long. Germline values: CDR1 SGHAT, CDR2 FQNNGV. V lost 5 bases to trimming and J lost 4 bases, with 21 bases between them. This CDR3 reads CASSPISWRGQYEQYF. The CDR3 DNA is TGTGCCAGCAGCCCGATCTCTTGGCGGGGGCAATACGAGCAGTACTTC.

This clone came up a few times. This chain connects TRBV19 to TRBJ1-1; maybe TRBD1 (5 bases). The CDR3 runs to 15 residues. V gave up 3 bases and J gave up 1 base, with 12 bases separating them. Germline V gives CDR1 LNHDA, CDR2 SQIVND (reference sequence). The CDR3 DNA is TGTGCCAGTAGTATCCCCCAGGGATCGAACACTGAAGCTTTCTTT. It yields the protein CASSIPQGSNTEAFF.

J is TRBJ1-2 and V is TRBV6-5, with 7 bases matching TRBD1. CDR1 is MNHEY and CDR2 is SVGAGI in the germline V gene. The CDR3 has 16 amino acids. Trimming removed 6 bases from V and 0 bases from J; junction bases left unmatched: 10. The chain's CDR3 is CASSYRGFSANYGYTF. DNA for the CDR3: TGTGCCAGCAGCTACAGGGGTTTTTCGGCTAACTATGGCTACACCTTC.

This chain links TRBV2 with TRBJ2-1; D is possibly TRBD1 or TRBD2 (5 bases each). With 4 bases removed from V and 10 bases from J, the gap between germline ends came to 17 bases. The CDR3 length is 14 residues. Germline V lookup: CDR1 SNHLY, CDR2 FYNNEI. This CDR3 reads CASSGTSPWGEQFF. Here the CDR3 DNA reads TGTGCCAGCAGTGGGACTTCCCCCTGGGGGGAGCAGTTCTTC.

There are a few counts of this clone. The CDR3: CASSLVGSTNYEQYF. The CDR3 bases are TGTGCCAGCAGCTTGGTGGGCTCGACTAACTACGAGCAGTACTTC. The chain is built from TRBV5-6 and TRBJ2-7, with D maybe TRBD2 (5 bases). This CDR3 contains 15 residues. CDR1 is SGHDT, CDR2 YYEEEE, per germline. With 0 bases removed from V and 3 bases from J, the gap between germline ends came to 13 bases.

CDR3 sequence: CASSSPGHNSPLHF. CDR3 DNA: TGTGCCAGCAGTTCCCCGGGACATAATTCACCCCTCCACTTT. The J gene is TRBJ1-6, the V gene TRBV6-5; a weak D match, TRBD1 (5 bases). Trimming stripped 4 bases from V and 5 bases from J, with 9 bases between. The CDR3 covers 14 residues. Germline V gene data show CDR1 as MNHEY and CDR2 as SVGAGI.

Comments on this clone: Other DNA sequences from this sample encode an identical CDR3 as well. This sequence joins TRBV7-2 and TRBJ1-5, with D possibly matching TRBD1 (6 bases). Germline V gene lookup returns CDR1 SGHTA and CDR2 FQGNSA. The CDR3 covers 15 residues. Trimming removed 3 bases from V and 3 bases from J, with 12 bases in between. CDR3 in DNA: TGTGCCAGCAGCTTGGGGGGGCGCGACAATCAGCCCCAGCATTTT. It translates to CASSLGGRDNQPQHF.

The V call is TRBV11-3, the J call TRBJ2-1; maybe TRBD2 (5 bases). The CDR3 runs 13 residues. Trimming pared 4 bases from V and 7 bases from J, leaving 11 bases between. CDR1 is SGHNT and CDR2 is YENEEA in the germline V gene. CDR3 DNA: TGTGCCAGCAGCTCGAGTGGCGGGAATGAGCAGTTCTTC. This translates into CASSSSGGNEQFF.

On this clone itself: An end of the junction does not agree with germline; a read error may underlie this. This chain joins TRBV5-4 and TRBJ2-5, with 10 bases matching TRBD2. Germline CDR1 and CDR2: SGHNT and YYREEE (reference sequence). This CDR3 is 14 amino acids long. CDR3 protein: CASSLDLAGENQYF. The CDR3 DNA is TGTGCCAGCAGCTTGGACCTAGCGGGAGAGAACCAGTACTTC.

The chain combines TRBV15 with TRBJ2-7; 7 nucleotides line up with TRBD1. CDR3 length equals 15 residues. From germline, CDR1 is LNHNV and CDR2 YYDKDF (reference sequence). After removal of 1 base from V and 7 bases from J, the junction contained 10 bases not matched to a gene. This CDR3 is CATSRGQGPYEEQYF. The DNA for the CDR3 is TGTGCCACCAGCAGAGGACAGGGCCCCTACGAGGAGCAGTACTTC.